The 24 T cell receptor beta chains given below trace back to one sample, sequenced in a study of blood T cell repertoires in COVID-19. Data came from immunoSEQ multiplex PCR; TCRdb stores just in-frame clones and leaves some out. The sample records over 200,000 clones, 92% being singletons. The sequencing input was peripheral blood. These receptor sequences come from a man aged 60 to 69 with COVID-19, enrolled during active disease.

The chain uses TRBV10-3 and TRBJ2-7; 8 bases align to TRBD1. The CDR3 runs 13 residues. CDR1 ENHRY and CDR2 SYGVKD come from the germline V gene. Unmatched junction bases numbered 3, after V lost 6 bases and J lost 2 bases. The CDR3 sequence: CAISPTGAYEQYF. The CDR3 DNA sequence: TGTGCCATCAGCCCGACAGGGGCCTACGAGCAGTACTTC.

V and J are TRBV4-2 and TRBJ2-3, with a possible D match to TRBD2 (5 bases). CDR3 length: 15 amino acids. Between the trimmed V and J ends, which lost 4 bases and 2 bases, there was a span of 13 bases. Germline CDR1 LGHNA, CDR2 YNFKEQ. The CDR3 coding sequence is TGTGCCAGCAGCCCAGGACTTACTATCACAGATACGCAGTATTTT. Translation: CASSPGLTITDTQYF.

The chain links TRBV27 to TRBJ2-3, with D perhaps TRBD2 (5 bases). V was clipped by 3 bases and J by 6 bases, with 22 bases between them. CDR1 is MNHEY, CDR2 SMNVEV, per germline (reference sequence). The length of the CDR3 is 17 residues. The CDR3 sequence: CASSLSGRLAGGDTQYF. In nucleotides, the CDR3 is TGTGCCAGCAGTTTGAGTGGGCGGCTAGCTGGCGGTGATACGCAGTATTTT.

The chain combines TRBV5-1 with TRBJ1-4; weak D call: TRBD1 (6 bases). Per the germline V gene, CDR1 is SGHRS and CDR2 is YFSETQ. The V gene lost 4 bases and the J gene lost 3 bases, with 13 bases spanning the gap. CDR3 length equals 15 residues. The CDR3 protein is CASSGQQGPNEKLFF. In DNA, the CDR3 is TGCGCCAGCAGCGGGCAACAGGGTCCTAATGAAAAACTGTTTTTT.

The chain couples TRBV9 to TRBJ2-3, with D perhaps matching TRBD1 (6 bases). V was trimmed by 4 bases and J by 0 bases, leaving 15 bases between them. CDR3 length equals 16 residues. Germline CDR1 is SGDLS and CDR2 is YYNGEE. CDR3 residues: CASSPARGSSTDTQYF. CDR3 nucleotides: TGTGCCAGCAGCCCAGCCAGGGGATCTAGCACAGATACGCAGTATTTT. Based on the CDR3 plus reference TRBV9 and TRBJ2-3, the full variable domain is DSGVTQTPKHLITATGQRVTLRCSPRSGDLSVYWYQQSLDQGLQFLIQYYNGEERAKGNILERFSAQQFPDLHSELNLSSLELGDSALYFCASSPARGSSTDTQYFGPGTRLTVL.

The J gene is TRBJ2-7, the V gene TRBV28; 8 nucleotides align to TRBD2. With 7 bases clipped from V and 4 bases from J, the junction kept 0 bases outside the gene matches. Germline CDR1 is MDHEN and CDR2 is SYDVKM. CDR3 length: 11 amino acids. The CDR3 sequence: CASTSGYEQYF. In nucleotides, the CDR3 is TGTGCCAGCACTAGCGGGTACGAGCAGTACTTC.

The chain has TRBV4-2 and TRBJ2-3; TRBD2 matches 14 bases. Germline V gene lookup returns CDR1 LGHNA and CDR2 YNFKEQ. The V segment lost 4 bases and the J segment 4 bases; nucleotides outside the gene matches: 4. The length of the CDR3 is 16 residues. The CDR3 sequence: CASSPTSGGAADTQYF. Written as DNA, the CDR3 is TGTGCCAGCAGCCCGACTAGCGGGGGGGCCGCAGATACGCAGTATTTT.

CDR3 loop: CASRTGGNNQPQHF. DNA for the CDR3: TGTGCCAGCAGAACAGGGGGCAACAATCAGCCCCAGCATTTT. This sequence joins TRBV2 and TRBJ1-5; 9 nucleotides match TRBD1. V lost 6 bases and J lost 3; bases outside the gene matches: 3. Looked up from germline, CDR1 is SNHLY and CDR2 is FYNNEI. The CDR3 runs 14 residues.

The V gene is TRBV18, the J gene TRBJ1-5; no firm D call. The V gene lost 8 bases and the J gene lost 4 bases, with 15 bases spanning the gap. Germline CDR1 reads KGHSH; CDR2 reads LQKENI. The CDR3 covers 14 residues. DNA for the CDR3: TGTGCCAGCCGAGGGTCGTCCGGTAATCAGCCCCAGCATTTT. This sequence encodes CASRGSSGNQPQHF.

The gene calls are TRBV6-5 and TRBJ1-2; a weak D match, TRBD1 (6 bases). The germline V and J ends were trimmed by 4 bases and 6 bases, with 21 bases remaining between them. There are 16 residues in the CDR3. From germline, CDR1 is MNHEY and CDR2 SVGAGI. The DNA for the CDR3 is TGTGCCAGCAGTTTCTTTTACGGGTCCACAGGGAATGGCTACACCTTC. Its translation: CASSFFYGSTGNGYTF.

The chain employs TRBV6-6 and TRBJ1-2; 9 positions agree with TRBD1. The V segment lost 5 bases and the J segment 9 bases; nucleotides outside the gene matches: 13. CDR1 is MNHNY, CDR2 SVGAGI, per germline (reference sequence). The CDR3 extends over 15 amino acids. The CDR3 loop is CASSVPGQGGESYTF. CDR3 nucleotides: TGTGCCAGCAGTGTACCGGGACAGGGTGGGGAGAGCTACACCTTC.

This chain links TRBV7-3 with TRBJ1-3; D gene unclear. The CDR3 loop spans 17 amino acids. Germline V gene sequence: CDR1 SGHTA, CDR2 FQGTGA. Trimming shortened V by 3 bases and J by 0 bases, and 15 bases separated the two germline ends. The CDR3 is CASSLGTSLSSGNTIYF. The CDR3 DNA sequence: TGTGCCAGCAGCTTGGGCACCTCTTTGAGCTCTGGAAACACCATATATTTT.

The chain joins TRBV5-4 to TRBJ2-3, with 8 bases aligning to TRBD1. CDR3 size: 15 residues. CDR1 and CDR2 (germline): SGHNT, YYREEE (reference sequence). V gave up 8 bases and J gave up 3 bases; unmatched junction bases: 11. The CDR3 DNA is TGTGCCAGTAGACGGACAGGGAGTGGGACAGATACGCAGTATTTT. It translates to CASRRTGSGTDTQYF.

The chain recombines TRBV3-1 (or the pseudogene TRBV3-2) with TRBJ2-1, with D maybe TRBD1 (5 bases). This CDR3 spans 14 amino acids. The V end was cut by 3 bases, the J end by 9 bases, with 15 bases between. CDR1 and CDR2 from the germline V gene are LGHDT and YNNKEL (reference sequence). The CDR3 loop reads CASSQAYRSGEQFF. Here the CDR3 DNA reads TGTGCCAGCAGCCAGGCCTACAGGTCCGGTGAGCAGTTCTTC.

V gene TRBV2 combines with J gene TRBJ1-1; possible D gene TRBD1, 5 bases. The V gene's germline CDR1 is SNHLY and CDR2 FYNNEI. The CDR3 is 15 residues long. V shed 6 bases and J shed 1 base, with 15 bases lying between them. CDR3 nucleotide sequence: TGTGCCAGCAGCCTTCCTCAGACAGCGAACACTGAAGCTTTCTTT. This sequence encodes CASSLPQTANTEAFF.

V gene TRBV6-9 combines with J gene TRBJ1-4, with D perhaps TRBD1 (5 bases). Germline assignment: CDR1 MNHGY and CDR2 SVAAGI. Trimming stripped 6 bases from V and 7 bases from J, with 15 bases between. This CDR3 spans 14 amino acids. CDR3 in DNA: TGTGCCAGCAGCCCTCGGGGGGGGGTTGAAAAACTGTTTTTT. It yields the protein CASSPRGGVEKLFF.

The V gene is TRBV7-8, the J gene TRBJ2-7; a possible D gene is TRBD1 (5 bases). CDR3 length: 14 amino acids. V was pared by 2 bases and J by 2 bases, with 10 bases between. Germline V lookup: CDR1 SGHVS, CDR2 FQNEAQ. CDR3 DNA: TGTGCCAGCAGCTTACAGGGATGGACCTACGAGCAGTACTTC. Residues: CASSLQGWTYEQYF.

CDR3 nucleotide sequence: TGTGCCTGGAGTAAAGAAGGGAGGTCCGGAAACACCATATATTTT. Amino acids: CAWSKEGRSGNTIYF. This chain links TRBV30 with TRBJ1-3; no definite D call. In germline, CDR1 is GTSNPN, CDR2 SVGIG (reference sequence). The CDR3 sequence is 15 residues long. Trimming shortened V by 2 bases and J by 4 bases, and 15 bases separated the two germline ends.

The CDR3 protein is CASSTQTGLAGYTGELFF. DNA of the CDR3: TGTGCCAGCAGCACCCAAACAGGACTAGCGGGATACACCGGGGAGCTGTTTTTT. The V call is TRBV21-1, the J call TRBJ2-2; the table calls TRBD2, which could not be checked here. TRBV21-1 is shown as a pseudogene. CDR3 length: 18 amino acids.

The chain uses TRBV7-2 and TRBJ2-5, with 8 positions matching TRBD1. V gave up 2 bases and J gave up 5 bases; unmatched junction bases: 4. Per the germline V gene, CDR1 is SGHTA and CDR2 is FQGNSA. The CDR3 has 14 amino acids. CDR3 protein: CASSLTQGAETQYF. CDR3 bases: TGTGCCAGCAGCTTAACCCAGGGGGCGGAGACCCAGTACTTC.

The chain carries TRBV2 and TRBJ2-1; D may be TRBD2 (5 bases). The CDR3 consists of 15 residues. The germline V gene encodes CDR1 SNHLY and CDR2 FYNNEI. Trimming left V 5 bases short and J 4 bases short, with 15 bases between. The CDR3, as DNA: TGTGCCAGCAGTTGGACTGGTACTCCTTACAATGAGCAGTTCTTC. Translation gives CASSWTGTPYNEQFF.

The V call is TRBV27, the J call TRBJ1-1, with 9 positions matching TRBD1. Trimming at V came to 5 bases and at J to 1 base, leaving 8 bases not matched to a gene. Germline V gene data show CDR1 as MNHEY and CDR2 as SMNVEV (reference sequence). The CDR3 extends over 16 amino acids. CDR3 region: CASSLTGGAGNTEAFF. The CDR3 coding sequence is TGTGCCAGCAGTCTAACAGGGGGCGCGGGGAACACTGAAGCTTTCTTT.

The CDR3 region has the DNA TGTGCCAGCAGCTTTCGACAGGGGGAGGATTCACCCCTCCACTTT. Translated, it gives CASSFRQGEDSPLHF. The gene calls are TRBV7-8 and TRBJ1-6; 9 nucleotides align to TRBD1. Germline V lookup: CDR1 SGHVS, CDR2 FQNEAQ. The length of the CDR3 is 15 residues. Trimming cost V 3 bases and J 8 bases; bases outside gene matches: 5.

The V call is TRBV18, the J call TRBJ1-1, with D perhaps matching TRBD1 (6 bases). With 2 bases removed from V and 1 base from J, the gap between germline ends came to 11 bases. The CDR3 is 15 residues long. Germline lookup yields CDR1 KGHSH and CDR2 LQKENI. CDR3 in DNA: TGTGCCAGCTCACCAGGACAGACCAAGAACACTGAAGCTTTCTTT. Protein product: CASSPGQTKNTEAFF.